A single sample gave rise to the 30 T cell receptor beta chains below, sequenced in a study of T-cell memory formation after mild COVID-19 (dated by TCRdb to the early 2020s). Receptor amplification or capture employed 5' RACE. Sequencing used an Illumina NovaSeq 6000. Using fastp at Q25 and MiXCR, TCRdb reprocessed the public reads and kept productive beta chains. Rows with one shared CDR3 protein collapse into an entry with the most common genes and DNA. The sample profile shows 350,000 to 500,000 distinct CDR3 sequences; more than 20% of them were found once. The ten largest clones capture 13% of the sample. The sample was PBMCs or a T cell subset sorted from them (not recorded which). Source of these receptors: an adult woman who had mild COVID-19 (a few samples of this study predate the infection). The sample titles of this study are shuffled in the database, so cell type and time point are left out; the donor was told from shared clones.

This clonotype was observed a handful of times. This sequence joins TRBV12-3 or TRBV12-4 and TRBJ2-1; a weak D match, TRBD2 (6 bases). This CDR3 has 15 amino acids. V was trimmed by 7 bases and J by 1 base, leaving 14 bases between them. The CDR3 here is CASTYAGRSYNEQFF. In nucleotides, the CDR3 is TGTGCCAGCACGTACGCCGGGAGATCCTACAATGAGCAGTTCTTC.

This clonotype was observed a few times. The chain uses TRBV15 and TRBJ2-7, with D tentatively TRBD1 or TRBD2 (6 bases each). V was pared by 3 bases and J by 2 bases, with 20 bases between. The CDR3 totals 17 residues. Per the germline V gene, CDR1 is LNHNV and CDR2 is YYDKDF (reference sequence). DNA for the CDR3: TGTGCCACCAGCAGTGACAGTACCGGGGGCCGTACCTACGAGCAGTACTTC. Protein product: CATSSDSTGGRTYEQYF.

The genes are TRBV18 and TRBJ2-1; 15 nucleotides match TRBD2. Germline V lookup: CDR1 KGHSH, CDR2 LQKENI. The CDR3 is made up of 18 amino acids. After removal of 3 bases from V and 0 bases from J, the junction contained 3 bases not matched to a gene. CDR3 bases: TGTGCCAGCTCACCCCAGGGACTAGCGGGAGGCTCCTACAATGAGCAGTTCTTC. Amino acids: CASSPQGLAGGSYNEQFF.

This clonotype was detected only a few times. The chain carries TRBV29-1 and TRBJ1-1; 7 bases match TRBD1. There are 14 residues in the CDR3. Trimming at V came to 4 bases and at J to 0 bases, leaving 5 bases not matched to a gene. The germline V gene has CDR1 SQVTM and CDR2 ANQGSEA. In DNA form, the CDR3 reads TGCAGCGTTGGAGGGGGACAGTTGAACACTGAAGCTTTCTTT. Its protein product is CSVGGGQLNTEAFF.

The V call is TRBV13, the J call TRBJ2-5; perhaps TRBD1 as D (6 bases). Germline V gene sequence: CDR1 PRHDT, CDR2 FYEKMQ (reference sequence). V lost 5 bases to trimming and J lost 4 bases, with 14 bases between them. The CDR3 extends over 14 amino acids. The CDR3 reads CASSTRTEGETQYF. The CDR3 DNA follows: TGTGCCAGCAGCACAAGGACAGAGGGAGAGACCCAGTACTTC.

Here the CDR3 reads CSAPSRSLRNEQFF. In DNA, the CDR3 is TGCAGTGCCCCCAGCCGGAGTCTGCGGAATGAGCAGTTCTTC. V usage is TRBV20-1 and J usage is TRBJ2-1; D is undetermined. Trimming took 6 bases from V and 7 from J, leaving 19 bases between them. The CDR3 spans 14 residues. Germline CDR1 is DFQATT and CDR2 is SNEGSKA (reference sequence).

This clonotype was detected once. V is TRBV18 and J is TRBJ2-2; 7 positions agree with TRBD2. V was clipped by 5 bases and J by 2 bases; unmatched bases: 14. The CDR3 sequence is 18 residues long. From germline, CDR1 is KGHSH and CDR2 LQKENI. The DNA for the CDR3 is TGTGCCAGCTCATCACTCCTGGGGCGCGGGAGTAACACCGGGGAGCTGTTTTTT. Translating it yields CASSSLLGRGSNTGELFF.

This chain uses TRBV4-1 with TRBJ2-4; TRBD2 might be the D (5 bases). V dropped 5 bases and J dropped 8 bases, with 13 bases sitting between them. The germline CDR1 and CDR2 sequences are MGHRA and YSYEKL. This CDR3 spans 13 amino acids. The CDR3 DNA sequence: TGCGCCAGCAGCGAGTCCCCCGGGGACATTCAGTACTTC. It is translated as CASSESPGDIQYF.

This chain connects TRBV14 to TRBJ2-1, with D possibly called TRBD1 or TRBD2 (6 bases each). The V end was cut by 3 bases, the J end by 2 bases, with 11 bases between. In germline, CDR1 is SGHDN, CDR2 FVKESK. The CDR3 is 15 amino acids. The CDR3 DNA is TGTGCCAGCAGCCAGAGGGGGGCGACCTACAATGAGCAGTTCTTC. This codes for CASSQRGATYNEQFF.

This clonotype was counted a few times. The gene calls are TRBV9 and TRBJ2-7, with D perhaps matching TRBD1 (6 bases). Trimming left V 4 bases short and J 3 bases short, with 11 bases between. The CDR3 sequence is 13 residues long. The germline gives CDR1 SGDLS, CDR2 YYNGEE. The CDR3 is CASSTDSYYEQYF. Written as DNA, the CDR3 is TGTGCCAGCAGCACGGACAGTTACTACGAGCAGTACTTC.

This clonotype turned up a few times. CDR3 loop: CASSQERLGGYTF. The DNA of the CDR3 is TGTGCCAGCAGCCAAGAACGGCTGGGGGGCTACACCTTC. This chain uses TRBV3-1 with TRBJ1-2; D is ambiguous. Germline V gives CDR1 LGHDT, CDR2 YNNKEL (reference sequence). V was shortened by 0 bases and J by 8 bases, with 10 bases between the two germline ends. This CDR3 contains 13 residues.

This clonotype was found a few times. CDR3 loop: CAWSGGGNEQFF. CDR3 nucleotide sequence: TGTGCCTGGAGCGGAGGGGGCAATGAGCAGTTCTTC. The gene calls are TRBV30 and TRBJ2-1, with D perhaps given as TRBD1 or TRBD2 (6 bases each). The CDR3 covers 12 residues. The germline gives CDR1 GTSNPN, CDR2 SVGIG (reference sequence). V lost 3 bases, J lost 6 bases, and 9 bases lay in between.

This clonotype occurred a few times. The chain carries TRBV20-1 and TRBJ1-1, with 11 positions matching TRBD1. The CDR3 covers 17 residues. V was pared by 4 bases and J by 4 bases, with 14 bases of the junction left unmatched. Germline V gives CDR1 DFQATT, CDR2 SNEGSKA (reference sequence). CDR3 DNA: TGCAGTGCTATCCAACTGGGTCGGGGGACAGGGGGCACTGAAGCTTTCTTT. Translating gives CSAIQLGRGTGGTEAFF.

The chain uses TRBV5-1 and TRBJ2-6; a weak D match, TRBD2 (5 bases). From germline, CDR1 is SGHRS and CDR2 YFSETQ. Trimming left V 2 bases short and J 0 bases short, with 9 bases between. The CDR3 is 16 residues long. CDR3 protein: CASSFSGSSGANVLTF. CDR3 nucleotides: TGCGCCAGCAGCTTCTCGGGAAGCTCTGGGGCCAACGTCCTGACTTTC.

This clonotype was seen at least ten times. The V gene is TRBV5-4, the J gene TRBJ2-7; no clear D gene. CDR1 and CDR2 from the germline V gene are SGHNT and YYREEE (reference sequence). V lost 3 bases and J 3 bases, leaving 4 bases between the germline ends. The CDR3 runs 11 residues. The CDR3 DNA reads TGTGCCAGCAGCTCCCACTACGAGCAGTACTTC. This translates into CASSSHYEQYF.

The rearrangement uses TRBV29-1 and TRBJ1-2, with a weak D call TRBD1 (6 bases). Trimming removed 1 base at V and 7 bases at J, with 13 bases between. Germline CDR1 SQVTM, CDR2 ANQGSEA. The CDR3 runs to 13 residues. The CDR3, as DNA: TGCAGCGTTGAAGGGACAGTTCGCGGTGGCTACACCTTC. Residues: CSVEGTVRGGYTF.

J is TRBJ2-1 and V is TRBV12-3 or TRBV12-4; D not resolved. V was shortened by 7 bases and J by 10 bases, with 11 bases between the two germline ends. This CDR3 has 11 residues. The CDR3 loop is CASTSRSEQFF. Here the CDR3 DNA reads TGTGCCAGCACCAGCCGGTCCGAGCAGTTCTTC.

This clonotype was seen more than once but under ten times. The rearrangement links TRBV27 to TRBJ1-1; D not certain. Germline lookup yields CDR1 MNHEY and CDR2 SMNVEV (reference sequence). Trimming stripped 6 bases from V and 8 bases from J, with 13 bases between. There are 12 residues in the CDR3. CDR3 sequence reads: CASRGSPEEAFF. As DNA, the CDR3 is TGTGCCAGCAGGGGGTCCCCCGAAGAAGCTTTCTTT.

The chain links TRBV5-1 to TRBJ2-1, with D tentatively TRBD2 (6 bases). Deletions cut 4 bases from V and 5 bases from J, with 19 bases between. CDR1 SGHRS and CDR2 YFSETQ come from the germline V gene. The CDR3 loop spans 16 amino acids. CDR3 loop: CASSGGLLLGHNEQFF. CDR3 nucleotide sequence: TGCGCCAGCAGCGGGGGACTTCTGCTAGGGCACAATGAGCAGTTCTTC.

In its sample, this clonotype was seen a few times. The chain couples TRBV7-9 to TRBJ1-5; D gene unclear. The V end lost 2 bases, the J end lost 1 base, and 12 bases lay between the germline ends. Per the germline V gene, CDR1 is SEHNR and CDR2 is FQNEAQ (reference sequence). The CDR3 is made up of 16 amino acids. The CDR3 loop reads CASSLSGGLSNQPQHF. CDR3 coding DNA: TGTGCCAGCAGCTTATCAGGAGGGTTAAGCAATCAGCCCCAGCATTTT.

CDR3 DNA: TGTGCCAGCAGCAACACTCCCTGGACGGAGCAGTACTTC. Amino acids: CASSNTPWTEQYF. The genes are TRBV6-6 and TRBJ2-7, with D unresolved. The V gene's germline CDR1 is MNHNY and CDR2 SVGAGI (reference sequence). With 6 bases removed from V and 7 bases from J, the gap between germline ends came to 16 bases. This CDR3 contains 13 residues.

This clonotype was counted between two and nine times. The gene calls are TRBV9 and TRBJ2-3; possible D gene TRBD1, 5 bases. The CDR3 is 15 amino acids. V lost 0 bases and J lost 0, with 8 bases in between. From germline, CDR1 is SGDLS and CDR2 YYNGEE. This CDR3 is CASSVEPGSTDTQYF. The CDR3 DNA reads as TGTGCCAGCAGCGTAGAGCCAGGGAGCACAGATACGCAGTATTTT.

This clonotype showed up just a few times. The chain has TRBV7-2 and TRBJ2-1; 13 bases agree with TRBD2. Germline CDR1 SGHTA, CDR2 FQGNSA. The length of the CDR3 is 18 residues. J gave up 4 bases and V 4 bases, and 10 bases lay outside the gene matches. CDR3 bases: TGTGCCAGCAGCTCCCGACTAGCGGGAGGTGTTGGTTACAATGAGCAGTTCTTC. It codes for CASSSRLAGGVGYNEQFF.

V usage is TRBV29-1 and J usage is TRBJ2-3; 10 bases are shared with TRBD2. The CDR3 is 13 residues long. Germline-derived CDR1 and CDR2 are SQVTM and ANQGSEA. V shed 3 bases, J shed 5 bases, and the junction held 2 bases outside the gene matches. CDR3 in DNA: TGCAGCGTTGAGCTAGCGGGAGTAGATACGCAGTATTTT. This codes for CSVELAGVDTQYF.

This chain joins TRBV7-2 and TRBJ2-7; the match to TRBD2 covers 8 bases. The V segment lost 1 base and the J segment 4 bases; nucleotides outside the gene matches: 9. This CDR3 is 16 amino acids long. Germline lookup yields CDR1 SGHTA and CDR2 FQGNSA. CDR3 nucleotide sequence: TGTGCCAGCAGCTTAGTAGTTAGCGGGATTGGGTACGAGCAGTACTTC. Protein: CASSLVVSGIGYEQYF.

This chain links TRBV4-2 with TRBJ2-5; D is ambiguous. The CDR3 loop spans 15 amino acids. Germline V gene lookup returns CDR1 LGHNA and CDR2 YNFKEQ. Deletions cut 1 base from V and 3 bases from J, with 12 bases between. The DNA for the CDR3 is TGTGCCAGCAGCCAAGTATGGGTTGCGGAAGAGACCCAGTACTTC. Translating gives CASSQVWVAEETQYF.

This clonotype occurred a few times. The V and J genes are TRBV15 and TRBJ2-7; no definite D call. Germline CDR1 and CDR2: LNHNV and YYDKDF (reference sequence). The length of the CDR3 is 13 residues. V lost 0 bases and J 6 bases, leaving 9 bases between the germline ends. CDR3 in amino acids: CATSRDEVFEQYF. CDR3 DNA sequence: TGTGCCACCAGCAGAGACGAGGTTTTCGAGCAGTACTTC.

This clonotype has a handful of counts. CDR3 loop: CASSREGSRELFF. As DNA, the CDR3 is TGTGCCAGCAGCCGGGAGGGCTCGAGAGAGCTGTTTTTT. V is TRBV7-9 and J is TRBJ2-2, with 8 bases identical to TRBD2. Per germline, CDR1 SEHNR and CDR2 FQNEAQ (reference sequence). The CDR3 contains 13 residues. The junction had 7 bases not matched to a gene; V was cut back by 5 bases and J by 11 bases.

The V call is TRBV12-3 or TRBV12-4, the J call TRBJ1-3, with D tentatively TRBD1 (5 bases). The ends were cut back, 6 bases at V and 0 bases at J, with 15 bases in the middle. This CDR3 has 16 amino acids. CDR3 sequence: CASRPGRSVSGNTIYF. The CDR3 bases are TGTGCCAGCAGACCGGGACGGAGTGTCTCTGGAAACACCATATATTTT.

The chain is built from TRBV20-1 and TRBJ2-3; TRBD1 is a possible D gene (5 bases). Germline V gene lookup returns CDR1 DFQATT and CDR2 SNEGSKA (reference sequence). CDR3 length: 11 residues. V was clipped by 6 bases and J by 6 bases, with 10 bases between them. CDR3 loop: CSASWGDTQYF. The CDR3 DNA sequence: TGCAGTGCCAGCTGGGGCGATACGCAGTATTTT.